The 31 T cell receptor beta chains below come from one sample, sequenced in a study of cytomegalovirus exposure and HLA in healthy donors. The primer mix had 60 Vbeta and 13 Jbeta primers. Libraries were prepared by immunoSEQ multiplex PCR; TCRdb keeps only in-frame clonotypes and omits some of them. The sample consists of about 89,000 clones, around 10% of them appearing once. Sequencing was carried out using PBMCs. The receptors come from a man aged 45 to 65 in good health and CMV-seropositive.

A remark on this clone: Compared with germline, one end of the junction differs, possibly owing to a read error. The chain links TRBV7-7 to TRBJ2-3; D possibly corresponds to TRBD2 (5 bases). Germline V gives CDR1 SSHAT, CDR2 FNYEAQ (reference sequence). CDR3 length: 15 residues. CDR3 amino acids: CASSFSGSSTDTQYF. The CDR3 DNA reads as TGTGCTAGCAGCTTTTCGGGGAGTAGCACAGATACGCAGTATTTT.

This clone came up a few times. The chain has TRBV5-4 and TRBJ1-4; D is possibly TRBD1 (5 bases). CDR1 and CDR2 (germline): SGHNT, YYREEE (reference sequence). The CDR3 is made up of 17 amino acids. V lost 1 base, J lost 8 bases, and 21 bases lay in between. The CDR3 nucleotides are TGTGCCAGCAGCTTGCAAGGGGCCCCGGTTCGTAAGGAAAAACTGTTTTTT. Protein product: CASSLQGAPVRKEKLFF.

V is TRBV28 and J is TRBJ2-7; D is possibly TRBD2 (5 bases). The V end lost 6 bases, the J end lost 1 base, and 7 bases lay between the germline ends. This CDR3 spans 12 amino acids. Per the germline V gene, CDR1 is MDHEN and CDR2 is SYDVKM. Here the CDR3 reads CASSPGSYEQYF. The CDR3 DNA reads as TGTGCCAGCAGCCCGGGGTCCTACGAGCAGTACTTC. Together with reference TRBV28 and TRBJ2-7, the CDR3 gives the full variable domain: DVKVTQSSRYLVKRTGEKVFLECVQDMDHENMFWYRQDPGLGLRLIYFSYDVKMKEKGDIPEGYSVSREKKERFSLILESASTNQTSMYLCASSPGSYEQYFGPGTRLTVT.

The CDR3 bases are TGTGCCAGCAGCATCGGGACTAGCGTTTACAATGAGCAGTTCTTC. Its translation is CASSIGTSVYNEQFF. V and J are TRBV7-3 and TRBJ2-1, with TRBD2 matching 10 bases. The V segment lost 5 bases and the J segment 4 bases; nucleotides outside the gene matches: 5. The CDR3 extends over 15 amino acids. Looked up from germline, CDR1 is SGHTA and CDR2 is FQGTGA.

J is TRBJ1-3 and V is TRBV25-1; 9 nucleotides agree with TRBD1. This CDR3 comprises 15 residues. The trim removed 5 bases at V and 4 bases at J, leaving 6 bases unmatched. Germline CDR1 is MGHDK and CDR2 is SYGVNS. CDR3 sequence (DNA): TGTGCCAGCAGTCCTGACAGGGGGTTAGGAAACACCATATATTTT. Its protein product is CASSPDRGLGNTIYF. Variable domain in full (rest from reference TRBV25-1 and TRBJ1-3): EADIYQTPRYLVIGTGKKITLECSQTMGHDKMYWYQQDPGMELHLIHYSYGVNSTEKGDLSSESTVSRIRTEHFPLTLESARPSHTSQYLCASSPDRGLGNTIYFGEGSWLTVV.

The genes are TRBV6-5 and TRBJ1-1; D possibly corresponds to TRBD1 (6 bases). Trimming took off 3 bases at V and 5 bases at J, with 13 bases between the two ends. The length of the CDR3 is 14 residues. Germline CDR1 is MNHEY and CDR2 is SVGAGI. The CDR3 DNA follows: TGTGCCAGCAGTTATCGGGGCCAGGGGACTGAAGCTTTCTTT. Residues: CASSYRGQGTEAFF.

The chain recombines TRBV25-1 with TRBJ2-3; 14 bases are a match to TRBD2. The V gene end was trimmed by 3 bases and the J gene end by 5 bases; junction bases not matched to a gene: 1. Germline loops: CDR1 MGHDK, CDR2 SYGVNS. The CDR3 length is 15 residues. The CDR3 reads CASSETSGGGDTQYF. In DNA, the CDR3 is TGTGCCAGCAGTGAGACTAGCGGGGGGGGAGATACGCAGTATTTT.

V gene TRBV6-1 combines with J gene TRBJ1-2, with 7 bases aligning to TRBD1. The V segment lost 0 bases and the J segment 4 bases; nucleotides outside the gene matches: 5. CDR3 size: 15 residues. Germline V gives CDR1 MNHNS, CDR2 SASEGT. The CDR3 here is CASSEAIDRAYGYTF. The DNA of the CDR3 is TGTGCCAGCAGTGAAGCGATAGACAGGGCCTATGGCTACACCTTC.

This clone was counted only a few times. The J gene is TRBJ1-2, the V gene TRBV7-8, with a possible D match to TRBD1 (5 bases). CDR1 is SGHVS and CDR2 is FQNEAQ in the germline V gene. The CDR3 is made up of 14 amino acids. V was cut by 5 bases and J by 8 bases, with 18 bases left in between. The CDR3 DNA follows: TGTGCCAGCAGCGTCGAACGGGGGACTGAGGGCTACACCTTC. Amino acids: CASSVERGTEGYTF.

This clone was observed many times. V is TRBV29-1 and J is TRBJ1-1; 8 nucleotides agree with TRBD1. Losses at the gene ends were 6 bases for V and 4 bases for J; bases not matched to a gene: 7. CDR1 and CDR2 (germline): SQVTM, ANQGSEA. The CDR3 is 13 residues long. The CDR3 protein is CSVRTGIGTEAFF. DNA for the CDR3: TGCAGCGTGCGGACAGGGATAGGCACTGAAGCTTTCTTT.

This clone has only a few counts. CDR3 protein: CAWSSGLPADTQYF. The CDR3 coding sequence is TGTGCCTGGAGTTCTGGACTGCCAGCAGATACGCAGTATTTT. The rearrangement links TRBV30 to TRBJ2-3; D is perhaps TRBD2 (5 bases). The CDR3 is 14 amino acids. CDR1 GTSNPN and CDR2 SVGIG come from the germline V gene (reference sequence). Trimming left V 2 bases short and J 4 bases short, with 13 bases between.

This clone was seen only a few times. The V and J genes are TRBV30 and TRBJ1-6; 7 bases are a match to TRBD1. The CDR3 has 15 amino acids. V lost 0 bases, J lost 3 bases, and 2 bases stayed unmatched. Germline values: CDR1 GTSNPN, CDR2 SVGIG (reference sequence). The CDR3 DNA is TGTGCCTGGAGTGTAAGGGGGCTCTATAATTCACCCCTCCACTTT. This sequence encodes CAWSVRGLYNSPLHF.

On this clone itself: Its ends do not fully match the called genes, so a read error is possible. The V gene is TRBV15, the J gene TRBJ2-5; no definite D call. There are 13 residues in the CDR3. The germline V gene encodes CDR1 LNHNV and CDR2 YYDKDF (reference sequence). The CDR3 loop is CATSRDQRENQYF. The CDR3 region has the DNA TGTGCCACAAGCAGAGATCAGCGAGAGAACCAGTACTTC.

The chain uses TRBV7-6 and TRBJ1-6, with unresolved D. The ends were cut back, 8 bases at V and 2 bases at J, with 16 bases in the middle. The germline V gene encodes CDR1 SGHVS and CDR2 FNYEAQ. The CDR3 is made up of 16 amino acids. DNA for the CDR3: TGTGCCAGCGTCCAGGAACCGACCCCCTATAATTCACCCCTCCACTTT. Its translation: CASVQEPTPYNSPLHF.

This clone turned up a few times. J is TRBJ1-2 and V is TRBV4-1, with 10 positions matching TRBD1. Trimming cost V 4 bases and J 4 bases; bases outside gene matches: 9. The CDR3 runs to 16 residues. CDR1 MGHRA and CDR2 YSYEKL come from the germline V gene. CDR3 loop: CASSPTGTGALYGYTF. Here the CDR3 DNA reads TGCGCCAGCAGCCCCACCGGGACAGGGGCCCTCTATGGCTACACCTTC.

This clone has just a few counts. V and J are TRBV2 and TRBJ2-5; perhaps TRBD2 as D (6 bases). CDR3 length: 14 amino acids. Germline V gene data show CDR1 as SNHLY and CDR2 as FYNNEI. The V and J ends lost 4 bases and 4 bases respectively, with 13 bases between them. In nucleotides, the CDR3 is TGTGCCAGCAGTGGGCGGGGTTGGGTAGAGACCCAGTACTTC. Its translation is CASSGRGWVETQYF.

This clone was found a few times. The chain uses TRBV29-1 and TRBJ2-1; 8 nucleotides match TRBD2. The CDR3 extends over 16 amino acids. Germline V gives CDR1 SQVTM, CDR2 ANQGSEA. The V segment lost 1 base and the J segment 1 base; nucleotides outside the gene matches: 6. The CDR3 reads CSVEASSGSSYNEQFF. CDR3 coding DNA: TGCAGCGTTGAAGCGTCGAGCGGGAGTTCCTACAATGAGCAGTTCTTC.

V and J are TRBV7-9 and TRBJ2-5, with 7 nucleotides matching TRBD2. The CDR3 consists of 12 residues. V was pared by 2 bases and J by 11 bases, with 5 bases of the junction left unmatched. Germline CDR1 SEHNR, CDR2 FQNEAQ (reference sequence). CDR3 DNA: TGTGCCAGCAGCTTATATCTAGCGGAGCAGTACTTC. It codes for CASSLYLAEQYF.

This chain joins TRBV27 and TRBJ1-1, with 7 bases lining up with TRBD1. CDR3 length: 14 residues. V lost 5 bases, J lost 4 bases, and 7 bases stayed unmatched. Germline values: CDR1 MNHEY, CDR2 SMNVEV (reference sequence). The CDR3 DNA reads TGTGCCAGCAGTCCTAGACAGGGCCTCACTGAAGCTTTCTTT. It is translated as CASSPRQGLTEAFF.

For this clone: One end of the junction varies from germline; a read error may be responsible. The same CDR3 can be traced to other DNA sequences in this sample. The chain combines TRBV6-6 with TRBJ2-7, with TRBD2 matching over 12 bases. The CDR3 has 13 amino acids. Germline-derived CDR1 and CDR2 are MNHNY and SVGAGI (reference sequence). For the CDR3, the DNA is TGTGCCACCTGCAGACTAGCGGGAGAAAGGCAGTACTTT. Its protein product is CATCRLAGERQYF.

The rearrangement joins TRBV7-2 to TRBJ1-1; D not resolved. V lost 8 bases and J lost 1, with 17 bases in between. This CDR3 contains 15 residues. Germline V gene sequence: CDR1 SGHTA, CDR2 FQGNSA. The CDR3 loop reads CASALSGFSNTEAFF. The DNA for the CDR3 is TGTGCCAGCGCCCTAAGCGGGTTTTCGAACACTGAAGCTTTCTTT.

This clone has just a few counts. The chain employs TRBV28 and TRBJ1-5, with D possibly TRBD1 on 6 matching bases. The V gene lost 7 bases and the J gene lost 6 bases, with 22 bases spanning the gap. The germline V gene encodes CDR1 MDHEN and CDR2 SYDVKM. This CDR3 has 16 amino acids. The DNA of the CDR3 is TGTGCCAGCAATTCCCCCTCGGACAGCTTCCGTCAGCCCCAGCATTTT. Translation gives CASNSPSDSFRQPQHF.

CDR3 loop: CASSLGGQRTYEQYF. The CDR3 coding sequence is TGTGCCAGCAGTTTAGGGGGACAGAGGACCTACGAGCAGTACTTC. The chain is built from TRBV28 and TRBJ2-7, with TRBD1 identical over 7 bases. CDR1 and CDR2 (germline): MDHEN, SYDVKM. V shed 2 bases, J shed 2 bases, and the junction held 6 bases outside the gene matches. This CDR3 region has 15 residues.

This clone was recorded a few times. The chain recombines TRBV5-1 with TRBJ2-2; 8 nucleotides agree with TRBD2. The V segment lost 5 bases and the J segment 4 bases; nucleotides outside the gene matches: 4. The CDR3 has 14 amino acids. Germline V lookup: CDR1 SGHRS, CDR2 YFSETQ. The CDR3 reads CASSSGGGTGELFF. CDR3 sequence (DNA): TGCGCCAGCAGTTCGGGAGGGGGCACCGGGGAGCTGTTTTTT.

This CDR3 is CASSLAASYEQYF. The CDR3 coding sequence is TGTGCCAGCAGCTTAGCGGCCTCCTACGAGCAGTACTTC. The chain couples TRBV7-9 to TRBJ2-7, with D hard to call. Trimming left V 0 bases short and J 0 bases short, with 3 bases between. This CDR3 comprises 13 residues. Germline values: CDR1 SEHNR, CDR2 FQNEAQ (reference sequence).

This clone was observed a handful of times. V usage is TRBV28 and J usage is TRBJ2-7; 8 positions match TRBD2. From germline, CDR1 is MDHEN and CDR2 SYDVKM. Trimming removed 7 bases from V and 2 bases from J; junction bases left unmatched: 16. The CDR3 spans 17 residues. CDR3 amino acids: CASTTVKGLALAYEQYF. The CDR3 DNA follows: TGTGCCAGCACTACCGTCAAAGGACTAGCCCTGGCCTACGAGCAGTACTTC.

J is TRBJ1-2 and V is TRBV28; weak D call: TRBD1 (6 bases). This CDR3 has 13 residues. Germline V gives CDR1 MDHEN, CDR2 SYDVKM. V was pared by 5 bases and J by 3 bases, with 10 bases between. This chain's CDR3 is CASSAGQYYGYTF. The CDR3 coding sequence is TGTGCCAGCAGTGCTGGACAGTACTATGGCTACACCTTC.

The chain recombines TRBV11-1 with TRBJ2-5, with TRBD2 matching 10 bases. Losses at the gene ends were 5 bases for V and 5 bases for J; bases not matched to a gene: 2. Germline V lookup: CDR1 SGHAT, CDR2 FQDESV (reference sequence). This CDR3 comprises 13 residues. DNA of the CDR3: TGTGCCAGCAGCACGGGACTAGCGGAGACCCAGTACTTC. Its protein is CASSTGLAETQYF.

V and J are TRBV5-4 and TRBJ2-6; perhaps TRBD1 as D (6 bases). CDR1 is SGHNT, CDR2 YYREEE, per germline (reference sequence). Trimming shortened V by 5 bases and J by 1 base, and 10 bases separated the two germline ends. CDR3 length equals 15 residues. CDR3 amino acids: CASRSTGSGANVLTF. CDR3 in DNA: TGTGCCAGCAGATCAACAGGGTCTGGGGCCAACGTCCTGACTTTC. The full variable domain, with the rest looked up from reference TRBV5-4 and TRBJ2-6, is ETGVTQSPTHLIKTRGQQVTLRCSSQSGHNTVSWYQQALGQGPQFIFQYYREEENGRGNFPPRFSGLQFPNYSSELNVNALELDDSALYLCASRSTGSGANVLTFGAGSRLTVL.

V gene TRBV28 combines with J gene TRBJ2-7; D unclear. The CDR3 length is 13 residues. Germline loops: CDR1 MDHEN, CDR2 SYDVKM. Trimming left V 2 bases short and J 0 bases short, with 5 bases between. CDR3 sequence reads: CASSLRVSYEQYF. In DNA form, the CDR3 reads TGTGCCAGCAGTTTACGGGTCTCCTACGAGCAGTACTTC.

This clone was seen a few times. V usage is TRBV7-9 and J usage is TRBJ2-2; D unresolved. The CDR3 extends over 14 amino acids. Trimming pared 3 bases from V and 7 bases from J, leaving 12 bases between. From germline, CDR1 is SEHNR and CDR2 FQNEAQ (reference sequence). In nucleotides, the CDR3 is TGTGCCAGCAGCTTTAAGCGCGTGAGCGGGGAGCTGTTTTTT. This translates into CASSFKRVSGELFF.